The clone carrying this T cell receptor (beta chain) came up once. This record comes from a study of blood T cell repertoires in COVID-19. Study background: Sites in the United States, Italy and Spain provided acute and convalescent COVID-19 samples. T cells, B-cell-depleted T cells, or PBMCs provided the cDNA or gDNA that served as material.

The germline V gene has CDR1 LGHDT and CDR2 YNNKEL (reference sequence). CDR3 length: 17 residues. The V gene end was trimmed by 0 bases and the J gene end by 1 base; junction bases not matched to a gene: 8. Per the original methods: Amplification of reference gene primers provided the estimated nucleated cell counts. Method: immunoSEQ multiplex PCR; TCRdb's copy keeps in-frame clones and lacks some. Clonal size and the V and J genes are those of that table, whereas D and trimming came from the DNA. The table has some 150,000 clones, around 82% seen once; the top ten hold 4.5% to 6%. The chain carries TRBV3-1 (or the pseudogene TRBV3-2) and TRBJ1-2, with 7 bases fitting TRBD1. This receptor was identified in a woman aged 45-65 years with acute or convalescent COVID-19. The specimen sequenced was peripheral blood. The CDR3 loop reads CASSQDRDSYSNYGYTF. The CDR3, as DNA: TGTGCCAGCAGCCAAGACCGGGACAGCTACAGTAACTATGGCTACACCTTC.